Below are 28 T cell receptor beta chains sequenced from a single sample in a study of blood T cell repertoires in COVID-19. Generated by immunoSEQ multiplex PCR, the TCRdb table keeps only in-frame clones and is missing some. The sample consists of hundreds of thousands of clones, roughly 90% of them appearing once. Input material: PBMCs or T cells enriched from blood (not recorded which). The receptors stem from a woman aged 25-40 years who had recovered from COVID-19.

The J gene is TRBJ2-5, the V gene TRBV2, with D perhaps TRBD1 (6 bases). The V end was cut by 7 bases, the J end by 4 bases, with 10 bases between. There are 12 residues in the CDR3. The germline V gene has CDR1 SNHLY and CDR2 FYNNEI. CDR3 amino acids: CASKTGSETQYF. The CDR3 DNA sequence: TGTGCCAGCAAGACAGGATCAGAGACCCAGTACTTC.

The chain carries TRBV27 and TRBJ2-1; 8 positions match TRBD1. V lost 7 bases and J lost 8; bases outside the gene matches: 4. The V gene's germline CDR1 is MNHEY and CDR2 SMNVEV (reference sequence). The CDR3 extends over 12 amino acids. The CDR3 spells CASTTGGHEQFF. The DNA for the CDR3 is TGTGCCAGCACCACAGGGGGGCATGAGCAGTTCTTC.

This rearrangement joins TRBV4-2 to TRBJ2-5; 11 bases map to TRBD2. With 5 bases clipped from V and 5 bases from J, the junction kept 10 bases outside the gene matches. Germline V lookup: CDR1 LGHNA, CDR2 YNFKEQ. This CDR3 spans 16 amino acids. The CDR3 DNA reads TGTGCCAGCAGCTCACGTAGCGGGAGGGCCGAGGAGACCCAGTACTTC. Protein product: CASSSRSGRAEETQYF.

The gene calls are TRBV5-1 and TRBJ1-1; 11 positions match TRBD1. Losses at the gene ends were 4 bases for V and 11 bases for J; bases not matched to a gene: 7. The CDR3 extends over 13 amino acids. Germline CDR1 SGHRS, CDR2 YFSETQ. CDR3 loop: CASSDGQGARAFF. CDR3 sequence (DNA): TGCGCCAGCAGCGACGGACAGGGGGCTAGGGCTTTCTTT.

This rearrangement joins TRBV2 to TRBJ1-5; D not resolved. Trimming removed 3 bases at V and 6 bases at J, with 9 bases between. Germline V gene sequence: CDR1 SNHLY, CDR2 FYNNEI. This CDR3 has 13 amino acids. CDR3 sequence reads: CASSEREVQPQHF. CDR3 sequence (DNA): TGTGCCAGCAGTGAGCGCGAGGTTCAGCCCCAGCATTTT.

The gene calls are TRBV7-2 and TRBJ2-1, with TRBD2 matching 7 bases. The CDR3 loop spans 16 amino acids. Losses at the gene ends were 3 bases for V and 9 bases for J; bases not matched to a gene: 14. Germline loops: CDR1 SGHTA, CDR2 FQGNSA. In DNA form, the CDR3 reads TGTGCCAGCAGCTTTGGGAGCGGGGCCTTGCGGAGTGAGCAGTTCTTC. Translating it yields CASSFGSGALRSEQFF.

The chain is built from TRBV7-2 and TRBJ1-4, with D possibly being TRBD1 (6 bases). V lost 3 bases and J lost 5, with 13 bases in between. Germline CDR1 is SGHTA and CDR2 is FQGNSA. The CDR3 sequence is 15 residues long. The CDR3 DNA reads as TGTGCCAGCAGCTTCCAACAGGGTATAAATGAAAAACTGTTTTTT. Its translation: CASSFQQGINEKLFF.

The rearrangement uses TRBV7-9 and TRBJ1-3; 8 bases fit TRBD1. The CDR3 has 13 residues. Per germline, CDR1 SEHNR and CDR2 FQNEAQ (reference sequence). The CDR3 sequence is CGQGQPSGNTIYF. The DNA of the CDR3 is TGTGGACAGGGGCAACCCTCTGGAAACACCATATATTTT.

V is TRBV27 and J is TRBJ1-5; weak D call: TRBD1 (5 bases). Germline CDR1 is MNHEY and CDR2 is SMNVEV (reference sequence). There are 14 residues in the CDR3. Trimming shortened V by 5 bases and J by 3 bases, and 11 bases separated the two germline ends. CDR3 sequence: CASSLDRANQPQHF. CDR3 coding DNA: TGTGCCAGCAGTCTCGACAGAGCCAATCAGCCCCAGCATTTT.

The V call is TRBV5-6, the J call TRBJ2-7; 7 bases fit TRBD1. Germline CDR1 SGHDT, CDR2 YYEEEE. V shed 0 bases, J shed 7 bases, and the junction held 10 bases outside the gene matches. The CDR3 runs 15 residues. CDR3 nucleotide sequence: TGTGCCAGCAGCTTGGTGAGGGGGCCGGTGAATGAGCAGTACTTC. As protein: CASSLVRGPVNEQYF.

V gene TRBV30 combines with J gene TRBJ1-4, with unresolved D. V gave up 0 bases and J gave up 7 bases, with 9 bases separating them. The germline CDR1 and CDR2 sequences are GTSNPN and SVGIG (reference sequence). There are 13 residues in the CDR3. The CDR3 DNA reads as TGTGCCTGGAGTGTACTGTCAGGTGAAAAACTGTTTTTT. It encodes CAWSVLSGEKLFF.

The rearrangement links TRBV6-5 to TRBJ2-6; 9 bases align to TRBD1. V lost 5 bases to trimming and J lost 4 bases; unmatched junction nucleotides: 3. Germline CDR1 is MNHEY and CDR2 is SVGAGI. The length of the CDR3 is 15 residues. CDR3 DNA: TGTGCCAGCAGTACAGGGGGCGCCGGGGCCAACGTCCTGACTTTC. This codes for CASSTGGAGANVLTF.

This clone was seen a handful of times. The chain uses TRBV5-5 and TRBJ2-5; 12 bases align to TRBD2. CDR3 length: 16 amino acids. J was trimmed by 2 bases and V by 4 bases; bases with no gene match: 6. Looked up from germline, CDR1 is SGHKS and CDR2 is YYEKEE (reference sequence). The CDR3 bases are TGTGCCAGCAGCACCGGACTAGCGGGGTTACAAGAGACCCAGTACTTC. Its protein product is CASSTGLAGLQETQYF.

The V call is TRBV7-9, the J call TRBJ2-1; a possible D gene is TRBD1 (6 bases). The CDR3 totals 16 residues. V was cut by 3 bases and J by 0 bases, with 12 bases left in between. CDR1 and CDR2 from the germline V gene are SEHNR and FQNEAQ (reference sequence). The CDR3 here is CASSLAQGSSYNEQFF. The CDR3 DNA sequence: TGTGCCAGCAGCTTGGCCCAGGGGAGCTCCTACAATGAGCAGTTCTTC.

The chain's CDR3 is CASTRGLPKGSYEQYF. For the CDR3, the DNA is TGCGCCAGCACCCGGGGACTCCCGAAGGGCTCCTACGAGCAGTACTTC. This chain uses TRBV5-1 with TRBJ2-7, with D perhaps TRBD2 (6 bases). The V gene's germline CDR1 is SGHRS and CDR2 YFSETQ. The V end lost 6 bases, the J end lost 0 bases, and 19 bases lay between the germline ends. The CDR3 contains 16 residues.

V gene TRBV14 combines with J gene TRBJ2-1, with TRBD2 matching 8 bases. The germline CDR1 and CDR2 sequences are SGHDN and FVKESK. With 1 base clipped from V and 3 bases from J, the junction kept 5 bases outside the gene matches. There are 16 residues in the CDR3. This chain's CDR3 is CASSQAGGRNYNEQFF. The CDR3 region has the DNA TGTGCCAGCAGCCAAGCCGGCGGGAGGAACTACAATGAGCAGTTCTTC.

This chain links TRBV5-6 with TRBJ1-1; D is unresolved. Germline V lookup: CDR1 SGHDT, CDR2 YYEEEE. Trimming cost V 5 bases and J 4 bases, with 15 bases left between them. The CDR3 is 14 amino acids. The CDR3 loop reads CASSQTPEGTEAFF. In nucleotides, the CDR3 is TGTGCCAGCAGTCAGACCCCTGAGGGCACTGAAGCTTTCTTT.

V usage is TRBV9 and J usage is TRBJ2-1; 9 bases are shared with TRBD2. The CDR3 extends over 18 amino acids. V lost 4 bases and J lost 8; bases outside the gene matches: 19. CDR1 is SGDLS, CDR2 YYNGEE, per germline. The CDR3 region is CASSTSEGREGPMDEQFF. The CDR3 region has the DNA TGTGCCAGCAGCACCTCGGAGGGGCGGGAGGGCCCGATGGATGAGCAGTTCTTC.

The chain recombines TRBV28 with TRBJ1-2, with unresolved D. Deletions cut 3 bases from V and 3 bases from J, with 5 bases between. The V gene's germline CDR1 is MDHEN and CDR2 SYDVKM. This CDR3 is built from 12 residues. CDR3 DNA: TGTGCCAGCAGTTTGAGAGACTATGGCTACACCTTC. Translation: CASSLRDYGYTF.

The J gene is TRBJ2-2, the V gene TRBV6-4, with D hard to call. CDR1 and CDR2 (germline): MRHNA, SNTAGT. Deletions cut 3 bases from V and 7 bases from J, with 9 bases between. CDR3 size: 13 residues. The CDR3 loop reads CASSDHADGELFF. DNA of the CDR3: TGTGCCAGCAGTGATCACGCAGACGGGGAGCTGTTTTTT.

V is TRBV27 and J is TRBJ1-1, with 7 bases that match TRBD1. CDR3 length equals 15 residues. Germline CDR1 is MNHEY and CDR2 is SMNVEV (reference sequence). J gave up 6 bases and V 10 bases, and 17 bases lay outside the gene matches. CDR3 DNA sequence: TGTGCCACCGCCCTTAAGAGGGGGCTTAAGGCTGAAGCTTTCTTT. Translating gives CATALKRGLKAEAFF.

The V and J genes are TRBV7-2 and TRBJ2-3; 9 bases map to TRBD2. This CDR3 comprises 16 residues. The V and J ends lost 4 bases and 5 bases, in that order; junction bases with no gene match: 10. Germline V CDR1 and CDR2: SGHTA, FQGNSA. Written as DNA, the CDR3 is TGTGCCAGCAGCTCATTAGCGGGGGCCGTGGGAGATACGCAGTATTTT. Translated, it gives CASSSLAGAVGDTQYF.

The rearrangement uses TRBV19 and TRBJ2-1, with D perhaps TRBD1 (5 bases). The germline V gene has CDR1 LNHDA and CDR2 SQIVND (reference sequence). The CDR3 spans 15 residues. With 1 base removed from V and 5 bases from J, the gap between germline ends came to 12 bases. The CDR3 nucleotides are TGTGCCAGTAGTATAGCTCTAAGGGGAAACAATGAGCAGTTCTTC. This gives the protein CASSIALRGNNEQFF.

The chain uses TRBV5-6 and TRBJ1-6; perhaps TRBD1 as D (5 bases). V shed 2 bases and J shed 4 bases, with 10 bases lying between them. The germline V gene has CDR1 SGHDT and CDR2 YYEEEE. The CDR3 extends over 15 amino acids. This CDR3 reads CASSFRAFYNSPLHF. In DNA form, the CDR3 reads TGTGCCAGCAGCTTCAGGGCGTTTTATAATTCACCCCTCCACTTT. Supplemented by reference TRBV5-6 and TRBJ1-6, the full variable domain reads DAGVTQSPTHLIKTRGQQVTLRCSPKSGHDTVSWYQQALGQGPQFIFQYYEEEERQRGNFPDRFSGHQFPNYSSELNVNALLLGDSALYLCASSFRAFYNSPLHFGNGTRLTVT.

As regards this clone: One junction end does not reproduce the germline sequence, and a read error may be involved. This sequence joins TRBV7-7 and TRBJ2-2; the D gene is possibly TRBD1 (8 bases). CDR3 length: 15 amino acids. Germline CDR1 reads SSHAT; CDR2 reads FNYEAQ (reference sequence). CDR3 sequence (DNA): TGTGCTAGCAGCCTAACAGGGGGGGAGACCGGGGAGCTGTTTTTT. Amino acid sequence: CASSLTGGETGELFF. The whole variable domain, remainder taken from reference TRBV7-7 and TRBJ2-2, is GAGVSQSPRYKVTKRGQDVTLRCDPISSHATLYWYQQALGQGPEFLTYFNYEAQPDKSGLPSDRFSAERPEGSISTLTIQRTEQRDSAMYRCASSLTGGETGELFFGEGSRLTVL.

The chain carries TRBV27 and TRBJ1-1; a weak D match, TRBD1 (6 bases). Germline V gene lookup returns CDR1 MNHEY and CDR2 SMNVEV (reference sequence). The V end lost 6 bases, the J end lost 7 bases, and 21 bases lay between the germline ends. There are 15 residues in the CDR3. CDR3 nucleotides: TGTGCCAGCAGCCCAATTGCAGGGGTAAGTGGTGAAGCTTTCTTT. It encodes CASSPIAGVSGEAFF.

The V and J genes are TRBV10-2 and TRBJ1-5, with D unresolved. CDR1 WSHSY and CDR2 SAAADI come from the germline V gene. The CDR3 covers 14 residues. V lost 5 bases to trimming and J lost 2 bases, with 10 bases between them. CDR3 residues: CASSSAGRNQPQHF. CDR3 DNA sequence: TGCGCCAGCAGTTCGGCAGGTCGCAATCAGCCCCAGCATTTT.

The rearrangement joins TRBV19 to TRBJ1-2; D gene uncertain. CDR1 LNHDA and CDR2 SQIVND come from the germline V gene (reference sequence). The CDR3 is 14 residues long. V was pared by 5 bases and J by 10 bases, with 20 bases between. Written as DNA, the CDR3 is TGTGCCAGTAGTCCATCTCTCGCCGCGAATGACTACACCTTC. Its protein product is CASSPSLAANDYTF.